Listed below are T cell receptor beta chains from one sample, sequenced in a study of Ad26.COV2.S vaccination and SARS-CoV-2 variants. Method: immunoSEQ multiplex PCR; TCRdb's copy keeps in-frame clones and lacks some. The table lists about 450,000 clones, approximately 92% of them singletons. The sample here was peripheral blood, taken in a trial of Ad26.COV2.S vaccine versus placebo. The receptors here all came from a person between 18 and 65 years old who received the Ad26.COV2.S COVID-19 vaccine or a placebo. Each CDR3 is given with its conserved first and last residue. D genes are given only for firm matches. Size values are once, few and many counts, or a class for expanded clones, and some rows have none.

TRBD2 14 TRBJ2-1 TRBV7-9 once CASSERGLLDEQFF TGTGCCAGCAGCGAGCGGGGACTTCTGGATGAGCAGTTCTTC
TRBD2 15 TRBJ2-3 TRBV7-3 NA CASSPWGGNTDTQYF TGTGCCAGCAGCCCGTGGGGGGGAAACACAGATACGCAGTATTTT
TRBD2 14 TRBJ2-5 TRBV6-5 NA CASNSLAGQETQYF TGTGCCAGCAACTCACTAGCGGGACAGGAGACCCAGTACTTC
TRBD2 13 TRBJ2-1 TRBV5-4 NA CASSLAGRTEQFF TGTGCCAGCAGCTTAGCGGGACGTACTGAGCAGTTCTTC
NA 10 TRBJ1-5 TRBV21-1 NA CAGSNQPQHF TGTGCCGGCAGCAATCAGCCCCAGCATTTT
TRBD1 15 TRBJ1-1 TRBV7-9 NA CASSQDHRGLNEAFF TGTGCCAGCAGCCAAGATCACAGGGGATTAAATGAAGCTTTCTTT
NA 13 TRBJ2-2 TRBV5-5 NA CASSGGMGGELFF TGTGCCAGCAGTGGAGGTATGGGCGGGGAGCTGTTTTTT
NA 14 TRBJ2-1 TRBV5-4 NA CASSDGARINEQFF TGTGCCAGCAGCGACGGGGCGAGAATCAATGAGCAGTTCTTC
TRBD1 16 TRBJ2-3 TRBV27 NA CASSRGPRVGTDTQYF TGTGCCAGCAGCAGGGGGCCGCGGGTGGGGACAGATACGCAGTATTTT
NA 16 TRBJ2-3 TRBV27 NA CASSFLPTDPTDTQYF TGTGCCAGCAGTTTTCTACCGACAGACCCCACAGATACGCAGTATTTT
NA 14 TRBJ1-1 TRBV6-1 NA CASSEAVAITEAFF TGTGCCAGCAGTGAAGCGGTGGCGATCACTGAAGCTTTCTTT
NA 12 TRBJ2-1 TRBV10-3 NA CAISESGGDQFF TGTGCCATCAGTGAGTCTGGCGGAGACCAGTTCTTC
NA 14 TRBJ2-7 TRBV13 NA CASSLVRDSYEQYF TGTGCCAGCAGCTTAGTCAGGGATTCCTACGAGCAGTACTTC
TRBD1 14 TRBJ2-7 TRBV7-8 NA CASREGQGAYEQYF TGTGCCAGCAGAGAAGGACAGGGTGCTTACGAGCAGTACTTC
NA 16 TRBJ2-2 TRBV9 NA CASSEVKAVNTGELFF TGTGCCAGCAGCGAGGTGAAGGCGGTGAACACCGGGGAGCTGTTTTTT
TRBD1 20 TRBJ2-2 TRBV4-3 once CASSQVRDRAWVANTGELFF TGCGCCAGCAGCCAAGTAAGGGACAGGGCTTGGGTCGCGAACACCGGGGAGCTGTTTTTT
NA 15 TRBJ2-5 TRBV2 NA CASTFEQQVVETQYF TGTGCCAGCACGTTTGAGCAACAGGTCGTAGAGACCCAGTACTTC
TRBD1 12 TRBJ2-7 TRBV7-2 once CASSLDRGEQYF TGTGCCAGCAGCTTAGACAGGGGCGAGCAGTACTTC
NA 17 TRBJ2-6 TRBV24-1 NA CATSDSPGGPGANVLTF TGTGCCACCAGTGATTCCCCTGGGGGGCCAGGGGCCAACGTCCTGACTTTC
TRBD2 16 TRBJ2-2 TRBV11-3 NA CASSGLAGIYTGELFF TGTGCCAGCAGCGGATTAGCGGGAATCTACACCGGGGAGCTGTTTTTT
NA 13 TRBJ2-5 TRBV5-6 NA CASSLGPRETQYF TGTGCCAGCAGCCTAGGACCCCGGGAGACCCAGTACTTC
TRBD1 17 TRBJ2-1 TRBV7-9 NA CASSTWTGDMRHNEQFF TGTGCCAGCAGCACATGGACAGGAGATATGCGACACAATGAGCAGTTCTTC
NA 11 TRBJ1-4 TRBV29-1 NA CSVSPGEKLFF TGCAGCGTTTCCCCGGGCGAAAAACTGTTTTTT
TRBD1 15 TRBJ1-5 TRBV28 NA CASNKDRGGGQPQHF TGTGCCAGCAATAAAGACAGGGGGGGTGGTCAGCCCCAGCATTTT
TRBD1 17 TRBJ2-3 TRBV7-9 NA CASSFLTGRWYSDTQYF TGTGCCAGCAGCTTTTTGACAGGGCGATGGTATAGCGATACGCAGTATTTT
TRBD1 19 TRBJ1-1 TRBV19 NA CASSRQGPFVAVMNTEAFF TGTGCCAGTAGTCGACAGGGGCCCTTTGTGGCTGTAATGAACACTGAAGCTTTCTTT